This record concerns one TCR beta chain sequence. Random hexamers primed reverse transcription of 0.5 to 1 ug RNA. One entry per CDR3 protein results from TCRdb running MiXCR on the immunoSEQ multiplex PCR reads. The sample has under 300,000 distinct CDR3 sequences; approximately 95% are singletons. These data are taken from a study of CD8 T cells in Susac syndrome. The CDR3 extends over 16 amino acids. The germline V gene encodes CDR1 SGHDN and CDR2 FVKESK. V was cut by 2 bases and J by 3 bases, with 15 bases left in between. The authors negatively isolated CD8+ and CD4+ T cells and FACS-enriched TEMRA cells.

The clonotype comes from a human donor with Susac syndrome. The sequenced sample consisted of CD4+ T cells from PBMCs. The genes are TRBV14 and TRBJ2-3; possibly TRBD2 for D (5 bases). This CDR3 is CASSQRRRGTTDTQYF. CDR3 nucleotide sequence: TGTGCCAGCAGCCAAAGACGCCGGGGAACTACAGATACGCAGTATTTT.